The present entry profiles one T cell receptor (beta chain) with its context. The data stem from a study of graft-versus-host responses after intestinal transplantation. The wider study: Induction with anti-thymocyte globulin, then tacrolimus and steroids for three to four years, was given to all recipients.

V lost 3 bases, J lost 0 bases, and 12 bases lay in between. Germline CDR1 and CDR2: MNHEY and SMNVEV (reference sequence). This CDR3 is 16 amino acids long. Graft-derived tissue was subjected to processing to liberate intraepithelial and lamina propria lymphocytes. Profiling relied on immunoSEQ multiplex PCR, and the TCRdb table lists in-frame clones only, not all of them. The sample carries about 15,000 clones, around 74% recorded once. The source of this sequence is a human patient who received an intestinal transplant, so some T cells may come from the graft donor. The source material was ileum tissue, sampled 14 days after transplant. This sequence joins TRBV27 and TRBJ2-1, with D perhaps matching TRBD1 (6 bases). The CDR3 loop is CASSLQGFVSYNEQFF. CDR3 in DNA: TGTGCCAGCAGTTTGCAGGGGTTCGTCTCCTACAATGAGCAGTTCTTC.